This TCR beta chain is from a study of T-cell reconstitution after alpha-beta-depleted transplantation in children. Regarding the study as a whole: Some patients owed their high day-60 TCRbeta diversity to surviving recipient T cells and thymic progenitors. Most T-cell counts and diversity one year after the transplant came from T cells that were newly produced.

V lost 3 bases to trimming and J lost 5 bases, with 19 bases between them. The CDR3 contains 17 residues. Preparation of the TCRbeta library was carried out with unique molecular identifiers. TCRdb reanalysed the PCR reads using MiXCR and keeps one entry per CDR3 protein. The sample includes some 300,000 distinct CDR3 sequences, just over 7.5% seen only once; the top ten take approximately 8.6%. The table lists this clonotype with many counts. Its antigen remains unidentified. This sequence was found in a female patient aged 2 to 10 who had a stem cell transplant for Fanconi anemia, so the T cells may come from the graft donor. V is TRBV12-3 or TRBV12-4 and J is TRBJ2-2; TRBD1 is a possible D gene (5 bases). The sequencing used peripheral blood, collected 360 days after TCRalphabeta/CD19-depleted stem cell transplant. The CDR3 protein is CASSLVGPRYWTGELFF. The CDR3 DNA follows: TGTGCCAGCAGTTTGGTGGGGCCCCGGTATTGGACCGGGGAGCTGTTTTTT.